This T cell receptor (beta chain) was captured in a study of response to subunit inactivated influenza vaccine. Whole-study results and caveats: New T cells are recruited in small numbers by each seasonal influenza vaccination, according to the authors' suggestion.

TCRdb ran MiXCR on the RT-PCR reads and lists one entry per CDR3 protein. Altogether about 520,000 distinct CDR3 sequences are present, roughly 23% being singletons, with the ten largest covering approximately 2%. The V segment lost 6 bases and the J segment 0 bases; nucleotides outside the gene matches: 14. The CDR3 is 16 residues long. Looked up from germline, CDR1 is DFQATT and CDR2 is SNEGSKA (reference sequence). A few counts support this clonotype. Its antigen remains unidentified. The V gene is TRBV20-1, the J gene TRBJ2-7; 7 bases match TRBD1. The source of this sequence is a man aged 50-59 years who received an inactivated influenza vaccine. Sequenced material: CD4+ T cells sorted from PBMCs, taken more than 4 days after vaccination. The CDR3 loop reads CSAPRPTGRSSYEQYF. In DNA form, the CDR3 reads TGCAGTGCCCCACGCCCGACAGGGCGAAGCTCCTACGAGCAGTACTTC.